This T cell receptor (beta chain) was identified during a study of blood T cells in healthy people across ages (dated by TCRdb to 2013 to 2016). At the level of the whole study: In model experiments, template switching captured about one uniquely barcoded TCR beta cDNA molecule for every two T cells. For two donors (one aged 18 to 30 and one aged 80 or older), the study analyzed two additional independent replicas of 1 million unique cDNA reads from the same blood draw. Using deep sequencing normalized with unique cDNA molecular identifiers, the study measured how TCR beta repertoire diversity changes with age. Donors were grouped into four age groups: young (average 16 years), middle-aged (about 40), aged (around 62) and long-lived (around 82). Summary of the overall study and its limitations: Compared with the aged group, more naive CD4+ T cells, fewer expanded clones and increased TCR diversity were shown by the long-lived group, suggesting age selection. Since profiling was done on bulk unsorted PBMCs, naive and antigen-experienced compartments could not be conclusively compared. As age increased, observed TCR beta diversity per million T cells dropped in a roughly linear way, and a significant reduction was already evident by age 40. The CMV infection status of donors was not known, potentially confounding age-related changes in expanded clonotypes. There was a strong correlation between observed TCR beta diversity and the percentage of naive T cells measured by flow cytometry. Total diversity estimates from one million sequenced T cells were considered lower bounds and underestimates.

Library construction relied on 5' RACE. Sequenced using an Illumina HiSeq 2500. The second PCR ran for roughly 7 to 12 cycles and used a J-beta primer mix along with a sample-barcoded 5' primer. Each TCR beta cDNA molecule received a unique molecular identifier from a template-switch 5' adaptor carrying 12 random nucleotides. Each sample yielded at least 3 million CDR3-containing paired-end reads. First-strand cDNA synthesis was performed from all RNA using the Mint cDNA synthesis kit, with priming by a TRBC-specific oligonucleotide. After uracil-DNA glycosylase treatment, a first 18-cycle PCR used universal primers M1SS and BC2_uni_R on all cDNA. The paper's data handling went like this. Normalization of each sample was performed by random selection of 1 million high-quality reads, each carrying a distinct molecular identifier. Instead of being binned into consensus sequences, reads that shared molecular identifiers were thrown out. MiTCR, run with a Q25 quality threshold and the strictest error-elimination algorithm, handled CDR3 identification, clonotype clustering and error correction. A nonparametric unseen species model with Euler transformation was used to estimate lower-bound total TCR beta diversity. TCRdb took the public reads, trimmed them with fastp at Q25, ran MiXCR for clone calling and kept in-frame beta chains. Entries that share a CDR3 protein sequence are merged under the most common genes and DNA. The V and J calls shown here were made by TCRdb, not taken from the authors' results. The sample yields around 990,000 distinct CDR3 sequences; approximately 25% were counted once. Jointly, the top ten make up around 0.75% of the sample.

The germline V gene (reference sequence) supplies CDR1 MNHEY and CDR2 SMNVEV. Spanning cysteine to phenylalanine, the CDR3 consists of 14 amino acids. The entry retains the CDR3 DNA only, 42 bases that are in frame from base 1. Trimming takes 4 bases from V and 2 bases from J, and the germline ends sit 12 bases apart. Concerning this clonotype: Its antigen has not been determined. Base qualities were left out, and no much larger clone turns up one base away.

The roughly 38 donors, aged about 6 to 90 years, were systemically healthy Caucasian individuals from Russia. About 10 milliliters of peripheral blood were collected from each donor into EDTA-treated Vacutainer tubes. Ficoll-Paque density-gradient centrifugation was used to isolate PBMCs, with at least 7 million per sample. Total RNA was extracted from PBMCs with Trizol reagent, with at least 5 micrograms obtained per sample. For every donor, an aliquot of PBMCs went through flow cytometry to measure the percentages of naive CD45RAhigh/CD27high T cells. These data are also associated with another study on T cells of mothers and their children. From the second report: Nine systemically healthy Caucasian individuals, comprising three mothers and their six children, were included as donors. cDNA synthesis used all of the extracted RNA, with about 1.5 ug of RNA in each 15 ul reaction. In the second PCR, the M1S primer introduced both the sample barcodes and 2-4 random nucleotides. Each mother yielded over 8.5 million TCR beta CDR3 reads and each child 3 million to 3.5 million reads. Thymic selection similarly shapes TCR recombination output in related and unrelated pairs, with minor effect from inherited differences. Normalized repertoire overlap was always found to be slightly, but never significantly, higher in related mother-child pairs than in unrelated mother-child pairs. No persistent microchimeric T cell clones were found, with a detection sensitivity of approximately 100 clones per million clonotypes. In the study, deep NGS was used to compare the TCR beta repertoires of mothers and children, and features distinguishing related mother-child pairs from unrelated individuals were sought. The mean age was 40 +/- 4 years for the mothers and 11 +/- 4 years for the children. After adapter ligation was performed with NEBNext reagents, the libraries were sequenced on an Illumina HiSeq 2000 with 100+100 nt paired-end reads. To prevent cross-contamination, the mother and child libraries were prepared one month apart and sequenced in separate runs. Between about 500,000 and 2,300,000 distinct TCR beta clonotypes were identified per donor. Naive TCR beta clonotypes were estimated from low-frequency clonotypes matched to each donor's FACS-determined naive share, without sorting.

The chain is made from TRBV27 and TRBJ2-7; the D gene is possibly TRBD2, with 5 bases matching. Sequencing used blood. This clonotype was sampled from a girl aged 2-9 years in good health. The bases are TGTGCCAGCAGTTCCACGGGGTATACCTACGAGCAGTACTTC. Its coded protein is CASSSTGYTYEQYF.